This T cell receptor beta chain was obtained from a study of shared clonotypes between healthy human individuals. This clone has only one observation. Assay: immunoSEQ multiplex PCR; the TCRdb copy retains only in-frame clones and omits some. Among about 520,000 clones, around 96% were seen once, and the ten largest hold 0.055% to 0.075%. CDR3 size: 19 residues. V lost 4 bases and J 3 bases, leaving 24 bases between the germline ends. The germline V gene has CDR1 LNHNV and CDR2 YYDKDF (reference sequence). The sequenced sample was naive CD4+ T cells sorted from blood. The subset: CD45RA+ positively selected. This rearrangement joins TRBV15 to TRBJ1-4, with D possibly TRBD1 on 6 matching bases. This TCR derives from a woman aged 25 to 39 in good health. DNA of the CDR3: TGTGCCACCAGCACATCAAACGGCAGGGGAGTAGGGTCTAATGAAAAACTGTTTTTT. Translation: CATSTSNGRGVGSNEKLFF.